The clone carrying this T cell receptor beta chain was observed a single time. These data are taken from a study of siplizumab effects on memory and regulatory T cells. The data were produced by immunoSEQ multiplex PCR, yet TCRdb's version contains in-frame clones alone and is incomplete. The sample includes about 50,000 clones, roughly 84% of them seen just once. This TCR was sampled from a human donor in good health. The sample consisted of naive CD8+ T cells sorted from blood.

CDR3 protein: CASSLGRSSYEQYF. As DNA, the CDR3 is TGTGCCAGCAGCTTGGGCCGGAGCTCCTACGAGCAGTACTTC. The chain links TRBV6-6 to TRBJ2-7; D not resolved. The CDR3 length is 14 residues. The ends were cut back, 6 bases at V and 0 bases at J, with 12 bases in the middle. CDR1 and CDR2 from the germline V gene are MNHNY and SVGAGI (reference sequence).